These T cell receptor beta chains were read from a single sample in a study of blood T cell repertoires in COVID-19. Assay used: immunoSEQ multiplex PCR; TCRdb lists only in-frame clones, some missing. The sample gives some 240,000 clones, around 84% of which show up once; roughly 1.4% is in the top ten. Source material: peripheral blood. The receptors derive from a middle-aged woman who had recovered from COVID-19. Each CDR3 is given with its conserved first and last residue. D genes are given only for firm matches. The size of a clone is reported for some rows only, either as once, few or many, or as a class for expanded clones.

>TRBJ2-2|TRBD1|TRBV29-1|NA
TGCAGCGCCAGGGACAGGGAAAAGAACACCGGGGAGCTGTTTTTT
CSARDREKNTGELFF
>TRBJ1-1|TRBD1|TRBV10-3|NA
TGTGCCATCAGAAAGGGACAGGGGAACACTGAAGCTTTCTTT
CAIRKGQGNTEAFF
>TRBJ1-2|NA|TRBV28|NA
TGTGCCAGCAGTTACCGGAGGGTTAGGCTCTATGGCTACACCTTC
CASSYRRVRLYGYTF
>TRBJ2-5|TRBD2|TRBV19|NA
TGTGCCAGTAGTATCGTCGGGGGGGCCTCAGAGGCCCAGTACTTC
CASSIVGGASEAQYF
>TRBJ1-2|TRBD1|TRBV2|NA
TGTGCCAGCAGAGGACAGGGGGGCTATGGCTACACCTTC
CASRGQGGYGYTF
>TRBJ1-5|NA|TRBV10-3|NA
TGTGCCACCTCAAAGGGAGGGAGGGATCAGCCCCAGCATTTT
CATSKGGRDQPQHF
>TRBJ2-7|NA|TRBV6-6|NA
TGTGCCAGCAGTTACGGGTCGGCAGGGTTATTGTACGAGCAGTACTTC
CASSYGSAGLLYEQYF
>TRBJ1-6|NA|TRBV4-3|NA
TGCGCCAGCAGCCAAGCAAAAGGGGGCTCCTATAATTCACCCCTCCACTTT
CASSQAKGGSYNSPLHF
>TRBJ1-4|NA|TRBV7-2|NA
TGTGCCAGCAGCTTTGGACAGCGACGGGAAAAACTGTTTTTT
CASSFGQRREKLFF
>TRBJ1-1|NA|TRBV5-1|NA
TGCGCCAGCAGCTTGGGGACAGCGAACACTGAAGCTTTCTTT
CASSLGTANTEAFF
>TRBJ1-1|NA|TRBV4-1|NA
TGCGCCAGCAGCCAGAGCAACACGGAGACTTTAAAAGCTTTCTTT
CASSQSNTETLKAFF
>TRBJ1-1|NA|TRBV18|NA
TGTGCCAGCTCACCAGGGGCCCGAGGAACTGAAGCTTTCTTT
CASSPGARGTEAFF
>TRBJ1-1|NA|TRBV7-2|NA
TGTGCCAGCAGCCCAATGGGCCTGAACACTGAAGCTTTCTTT
CASSPMGLNTEAFF
>TRBJ2-2|TRBD1|TRBV10-1|NA
TGCGCCAGCAGACCGGGACAGGGAGTACACCCACACCCGAACACCGGGGAGCTGTTTTTT
CASRPGQGVHPHPNTGELFF
>TRBJ1-3|NA|TRBV4-2|few
TGTGCCAGCAGCCAGAGGAGGGGTCAGAGCTCTGGAAACACCATATATTTT
CASSQRRGQSSGNTIYF
>TRBJ2-2|TRBD2|TRBV5-1|NA
TGCGCCAGCAGTTGGACTAGCGGGAGGGACGGGGAGCTGTTTTTT
CASSWTSGRDGELFF
>TRBJ2-5|TRBD1|TRBV2|few
TGTGCCAGCCATAAGCGGACAGGAGAGACCCAGTACTTC
CASHKRTGETQYF
>TRBJ2-1|TRBD1|TRBV2|NA
TGTGCCATTTCCCCAGGGACAGGGGGCGCAGAGGGTTTTTACAATGAGCAGTTCTTC
CAISPGTGGAEGFYNEQFF
>TRBJ1-6|TRBD1|TRBV18|NA
TGTGCCAGCTCACCAAGTGTATGGAACAGGGGAAATTCACCCCTCCACTTT
CASSPSVWNRGNSPLHF
>TRBJ1-3|NA|TRBV3-1/TRBV3-2|NA
TGTGCCAGCAGCTCGCAGGGAACTGGAAACACCATATATTTT
CASSSQGTGNTIYF
>TRBJ2-2|TRBD2|TRBV7-8|NA
TGTGCCAGCAGCGCGACTAGCGGGGGGGCTAGCACCGGGGAGCTGTTTTTT
CASSATSGGASTGELFF
>TRBJ2-7|TRBD2|TRBV5-1|once
TGCGCCAGCAAATTTCTAGCGGGGAGTGGCGAGCAGTACTTC
CASKFLAGSGEQYF
>TRBJ1-2|TRBD1|TRBV7-2|NA
TGTGCCAGCAGCTCAGGGGGCGCGAGTCTAGTTGATGGCTACACCTTC
CASSSGGASLVDGYTF
>TRBJ1-4|NA|TRBV19|NA
TGTGCCAGTAGTGCAGGGGCATTTTCTAATGAAAAACTGTTTTTT
CASSAGAFSNEKLFF
>TRBJ2-1|TRBD2|TRBV5-1|NA
TGCGCCAGCAGCTCGGGTTTCCTACTAGCGGGGGCCCTCGGGGATGAGCAGTTCTTC
CASSSGFLLAGALGDEQFF
>TRBJ2-7|TRBD2|TRBV6-6|once
TGTGCCAGCAGGTCCTCTAGCGGGGGGTACTACGAGCAGTACTTC
CASRSSSGGYYEQYF
>TRBJ2-3|NA|TRBV7-3|NA
TGTGCCAGCAGCTCATTGGGCCCGGGGGATACGCAGTATTTT
CASSSLGPGDTQYF
>TRBJ1-1|NA|TRBV29-1|once
TGCAGCGTTCAAGGACACGGGAACACTGAAGCTTTCTTT
CSVQGHGNTEAFF
>TRBJ2-1|TRBD2|TRBV2|NA
TGTGCCAGCAGTCCGCTTCGTAGCGGGGAGCAGTTCTTC
CASSPLRSGEQFF
>TRBJ2-7|TRBD1|TRBV6-2/TRBV6-3|NA
TGTGCCAGCAGTCCACCGACAGGGGCCTACGAGCAGTACTTC
CASSPPTGAYEQYF
>TRBJ1-2|TRBD1|TRBV29-1|once
TGCAGCGTCGTCGGGACAGGGAAGTTTTCTTTCTACACCTTC
CSVVGTGKFSFYTF